Listed below are T cell receptor beta chains from one sample, sequenced in a study of shared clonotypes between healthy human individuals. Sequenced by immunoSEQ multiplex PCR; TCRdb stores in-frame clones only, minus some. The data contain hundreds of thousands of clones, 95% to 97% of them singletons. Sequencing input: naive CD8+ T cells sorted from blood. The receptors come from a woman in her thirties in good health. Each CDR3 is given with its conserved first and last residue. The D gene is left open where the match is weak. Part of the rows lack a size; the others show once, few, many or a class for expanded clones.

TRBV29-1	TRBJ2-1	TRBD2	NA	CSVGGGDDNEQFF	TGCAGCGTGGGCGGGGGGGACGACAATGAGCAGTTCTTC
TRBV5-4	TRBJ2-1	NA	NA	CASSQLDSYNEQFF	TGTGCCAGCAGTCAGTTGGACAGCTACAATGAGCAGTTCTTC
TRBV6-6	TRBJ2-1	NA	NA	CASSYSETYNEQFF	TGTGCCAGCAGTTACTCTGAAACCTACAATGAGCAGTTCTTC
TRBV30	TRBJ1-2	NA	NA	CAWSGPRQDDYGYTF	TGCGCCTGGAGTGGACCTCGACAGGACGACTATGGCTACACCTTC
TRBV27	TRBJ1-2	NA	NA	CASSPYTGKYYGYTF	TGTGCCAGCAGTCCATATACGGGAAAATACTATGGCTACACCTTC
TRBV6-5	TRBJ2-7	TRBD1	NA	CASSYSGTGLSYEQYF	TGTGCCAGCAGTTACTCGGGGACAGGTCTCTCCTACGAGCAGTACTTC
TRBV27	TRBJ2-1	NA	NA	CASSLMGAINNEQFF	TGTGCCAGCAGTTTAATGGGGGCGATAAACAATGAGCAGTTCTTC
TRBV7-9	TRBJ2-7	TRBD1	NA	CASSLAGQGTGLDYEQYF	TGTGCCAGCAGCTTAGCGGGACAGGGAACGGGGTTGGACTACGAGCAGTACTTC
TRBV4-1	TRBJ2-1	NA	NA	CASSQDRGTYNEQFF	TGCGCCAGCAGCCAAGATAGGGGGACCTACAATGAGCAGTTCTTC
TRBV14	TRBJ2-2	NA	NA	CASSRPGATGELFF	TGTGCCAGCAGTCGACCGGGGGCCACCGGGGAGCTGTTTTTT
TRBV11-2	TRBJ1-1	NA	once	CASSLGLGGTEAFF	TGTGCCAGCAGCCTCGGGCTGGGTGGCACTGAAGCTTTCTTT
TRBV28	TRBJ2-1	NA	once	CASSFRNEQFF	TGTGCCAGCAGTTTCCGCAATGAGCAGTTCTTC
TRBV27	TRBJ2-3	TRBD2	NA	CATGEREGRTDTQYF	TGTGCCACAGGGGAGCGGGAGGGCCGTACAGATACGCAGTATTTT
TRBV4-1	TRBJ2-2	TRBD2	NA	CASSQHSSGRRYTGELFF	TGCGCCAGCAGCCAGCACTCTAGCGGGAGGAGGTACACCGGGGAGCTGTTTTTT
TRBV5-8	TRBJ2-5	TRBD2	NA	CASSPGLAHQETQYF	TGTGCCAGCAGCCCCGGACTAGCCCATCAAGAGACCCAGTACTTC
TRBV28	TRBJ1-4	NA	NA	CASRPWRGEANEKLFF	TGTGCCAGCAGACCCTGGAGGGGGGAGGCTAATGAAAAACTGTTTTTT
TRBV28	TRBJ1-2	NA	NA	CASSQDYGYTF	TGTGCCAGCAGCCAAGACTATGGCTACACCTTC
TRBV7-9	TRBJ1-1	TRBD1	few	CASSFQDRDVREAFF	TGTGCCAGCAGCTTCCAGGACAGGGACGTCCGTGAAGCTTTCTTT
TRBV30	TRBJ1-1	NA	NA	CAWSGVAEGRGTEAFF	TGTGCCTGGAGTGGGGTTGCGGAGGGTCGCGGCACTGAAGCTTTCTTT
TRBV28	TRBJ2-1	NA	NA	CASSWGSVANEQFF	TGTGCCAGCAGTTGGGGATCCGTAGCCAATGAGCAGTTCTTC
TRBV7-9	TRBJ1-1	NA	NA	CASSFSKNTEAFF	TGTGCCAGCAGCTTCTCCAAGAACACTGAAGCTTTCTTT
TRBV28	TRBJ2-7	TRBD1	once	CASSLRDRGSYEQYF	TGTGCCAGCAGTTTACGGGACAGGGGATCCTACGAGCAGTACTTC
TRBV6-6	TRBJ2-4	NA	NA	CASSILGGLAKNIQYF	TGTGCCAGCAGTATTCTGGGCGGCTTAGCCAAAAACATTCAGTACTTC
TRBV28	TRBJ2-3	TRBD1	NA	CASSFRTGSPDTQYF	TGTGCCAGCAGTTTTAGGACAGGGAGCCCAGATACGCAGTATTTT
TRBV7-9	TRBJ2-3	TRBD2	NA	CASSLKRDFLTDTQYF	TGTGCCAGCAGCTTAAAGCGGGACTTCCTTACCGATACGCAGTATTTT
TRBV28	TRBJ1-1	NA	once	CASSLGKNTEAFF	TGTGCCAGCAGTTTAGGCAAGAACACTGAAGCTTTCTTT
TRBV25-1	TRBJ2-1	NA	NA	CASTSDRGYNEQFF	TGTGCCAGCACCTCGGACCGGGGCTACAATGAGCAGTTCTTC
TRBV15	TRBJ2-7	NA	NA	CASSRTASEQYF	TGTGCCTCCTCCAGAACCGCTAGCGAGCAGTACTTC
TRBV28	TRBJ2-7	NA	NA	CASSLTGEFSYEQYF	TGTGCCAGCAGTTTGACGGGGGAGTTCTCCTACGAGCAGTACTTC
TRBV28	TRBJ2-1	NA	NA	CASSPRVYNEQFF	TGTGCCAGCAGTCCAAGAGTGTACAATGAGCAGTTCTTC
TRBV2	TRBJ2-3	NA	NA	CATSSIGTDTQYF	TGTGCCACCTCAAGCATAGGTACAGATACGCAGTATTTT
TRBV4-1	TRBJ2-7	NA	NA	CASSQSDAYEQYF	TGCGCCAGCAGCCAGTCAGACGCCTACGAGCAGTACTTC
TRBV5-8	TRBJ2-7	NA	NA	CASSLASGYPYEQYF	TGTGCCAGCAGCTTGGCCTCAGGATATCCCTACGAGCAGTACTTC
TRBV19	TRBJ2-7	TRBD2	NA	CASKLTGLVFYEQYF	TGTGCCAGTAAGCTAACTGGACTAGTATTCTACGAGCAGTACTTC
TRBV7-9	TRBJ2-3	TRBD2	NA	CASSPHSLAGGSTDTQYF	TGTGCCAGCAGCCCCCACTCACTAGCGGGAGGATCCACAGATACGCAGTATTTT
TRBV28	TRBJ2-3	NA	NA	CASRKDSYTDTQYF	TGTGCCAGCAGAAAGGACAGCTACACAGATACGCAGTATTTT
TRBV5-6	TRBJ2-7	TRBD2	once	CASSFWTSGSKGSYEQYF	TGTGCCAGCAGCTTTTGGACTAGCGGGAGCAAGGGGAGCTACGAGCAGTACTTC
TRBV27	TRBJ2-7	TRBD1	NA	CASSHTGTGISYEQYF	TGTGCCAGCAGTCACACCGGGACAGGGATATCCTACGAGCAGTACTTC
TRBV23-1	TRBJ1-5	NA	NA	CASSPRGAAGSNQPQHF	TGCGCCAGCAGTCCGAGAGGGGCCGCAGGGAGCAATCAGCCCCAGCATTTT
TRBV6-5	TRBJ1-5	TRBD1	NA	CASSYGTGYQPQHF	TGTGCCAGCAGTTACGGGACAGGATATCAGCCCCAGCATTTT
TRBV28	TRBJ2-1	TRBD2	NA	CASSRSLAGLSYNEQFF	TGTGCCAGCAGCCGATCACTAGCGGGTCTATCCTACAATGAGCAGTTCTTC
TRBV27	TRBJ2-1	TRBD1	NA	CASSPDRGPYNEQFF	TGTGCCAGCAGCCCAGACAGGGGGCCATACAATGAGCAGTTCTTC
TRBV19	TRBJ1-1	NA	NA	CASRIGTEAFF	TGTGCCAGTAGAATAGGGACTGAAGCTTTCTTT
TRBV27	TRBJ1-5	NA	NA	CASSLYARGAASNQPQHF	TGTGCCAGCAGTTTATATGCGAGGGGGGCGGCCTCCAATCAGCCCCAGCATTTT
TRBV6-5	TRBJ2-1	NA	once	CASSLGQTQFF	TGTGCCAGCAGTTTAGGACAGACGCAGTTCTTC
TRBV4-1	TRBJ2-7	NA	NA	CASSQPGSGTYEQYF	TGCGCCAGCAGCCAGCCTGGAAGCGGAACCTACGAGCAGTACTTC
TRBV11-2	TRBJ2-7	TRBD2	NA	CASSLDGRGNSYEQYF	TGTGCCAGCAGCTTAGATGGGCGGGGGAACTCCTACGAGCAGTACTTC
TRBV7-8	TRBJ1-1	NA	NA	CASSLWGATEAFF	TGTGCCAGCAGCCTATGGGGCGCCACTGAAGCTTTCTTT
TRBV11-2	TRBJ2-3	TRBD2	NA	CASSLGTSGTDTQYF	TGTGCCAGCAGCTTAGGTACTAGCGGCACAGATACGCAGTATTTT
TRBV14	TRBJ2-7	NA	once	CASSQVSSTYEQYF	TGTGCCAGCAGCCAAGTTTCAAGCACCTACGAGCAGTACTTC
TRBV5-8	TRBJ1-5	NA	NA	CASSLQGGNQPQHF	TGTGCCAGCAGCTTGCAGGGTGGTAATCAGCCCCAGCATTTT
TRBV13	TRBJ1-5	NA	NA	CASSLGLGGGQPQHF	TGTGCCAGCAGCTTAGGCCTGGGCGGCGGTCAGCCCCAGCATTTT
TRBV28	TRBJ1-5	NA	NA	CASSSLEGSNQPQHF	TGTGCCAGCAGTTCATTGGAGGGGAGCAATCAGCCCCAGCATTTT
TRBV30	TRBJ2-3	NA	NA	CAWSFGGYTDTQYF	TGTGCCTGGAGTTTTGGGGGTTACACAGATACGCAGTATTTT
TRBV7-2	TRBJ2-7	TRBD1	NA	CASRRRGQGGHEQYF	TGTGCCAGCAGGCGGAGAGGACAGGGAGGTCACGAGCAGTACTTC